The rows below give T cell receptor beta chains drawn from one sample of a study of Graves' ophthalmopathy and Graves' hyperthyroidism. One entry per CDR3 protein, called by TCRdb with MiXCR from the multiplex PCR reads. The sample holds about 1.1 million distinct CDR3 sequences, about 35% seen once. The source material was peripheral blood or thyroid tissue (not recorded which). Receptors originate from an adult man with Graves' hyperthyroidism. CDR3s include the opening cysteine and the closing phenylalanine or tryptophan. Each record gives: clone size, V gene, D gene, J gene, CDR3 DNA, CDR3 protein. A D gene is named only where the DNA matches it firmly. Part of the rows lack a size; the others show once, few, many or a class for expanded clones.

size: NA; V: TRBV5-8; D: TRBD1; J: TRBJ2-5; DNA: TGTGCCAGCAGCGCATTACAGGGGCGGGAGACCCAGTACTTC; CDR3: CASSALQGRETQYF
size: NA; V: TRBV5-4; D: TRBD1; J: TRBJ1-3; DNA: TGTGCCAGCAGCTTGGGACGGACAGGGGCTTTCTCTGGAAACACCATATATTTT; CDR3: CASSLGRTGAFSGNTIYF
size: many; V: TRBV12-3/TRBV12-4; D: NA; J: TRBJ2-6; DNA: TGTGCCAGCAGATTCACGTCTGGGGCCAACGTCCTGACTTTC; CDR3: CASRFTSGANVLTF
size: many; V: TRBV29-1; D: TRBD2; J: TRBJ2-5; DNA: TGCAGCGTTGGTGCGGGGGGCCTCGAGACCCAGTACTTC; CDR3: CSVGAGGLETQYF
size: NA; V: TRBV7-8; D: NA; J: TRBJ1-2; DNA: TGTGCCAGCAGTCACGACCAGTGGAGACAGGAGGGGTACACCTTC; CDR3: CASSHDQWRQEGYTF
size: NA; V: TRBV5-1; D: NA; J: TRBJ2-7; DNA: TGCGCCAGCAGCTTGGTGGGGGGTAAAAACTCCTACGAGCAGTACTTC; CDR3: CASSLVGGKNSYEQYF
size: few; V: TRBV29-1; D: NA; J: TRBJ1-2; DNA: TGCAGCGAGGACAGCGAAGCGACGTATGGCTACACCTTC; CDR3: CSEDSEATYGYTF
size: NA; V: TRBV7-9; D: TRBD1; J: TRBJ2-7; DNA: TGTGCCAGCAGCCTCAGGGGGTCGCAACACGAGCAGTACTTC; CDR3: CASSLRGSQHEQYF
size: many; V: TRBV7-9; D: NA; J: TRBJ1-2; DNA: TGTGCCAGCAGCTCCGGGGGAGGGATCTATGGCTACACCTTC; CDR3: CASSSGGGIYGYTF
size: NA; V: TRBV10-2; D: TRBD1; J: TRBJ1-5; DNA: TGCGCCAGCAGTGAGGGTACAGGGACAGGGGGGCGCCAGCCCCAGCATTTT; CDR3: CASSEGTGTGGRQPQHF
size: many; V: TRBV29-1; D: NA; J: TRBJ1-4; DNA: TGCAGCGTGGTAGTTGCAACTAATGAAAAACTGTTTTTT; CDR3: CSVVVATNEKLFF
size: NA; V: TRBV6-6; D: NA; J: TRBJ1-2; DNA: TGTGCCAGCAGTTACGGTTCGCTCGGCTACACCTTC; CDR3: CASSYGSLGYTF
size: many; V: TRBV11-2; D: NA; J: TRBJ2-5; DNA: TGTGCCAGCAGCTTAGTCCATGCCCAAGAGACCCAGTACTTC; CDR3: CASSLVHAQETQYF
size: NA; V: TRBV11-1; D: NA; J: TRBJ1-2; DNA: TGTGCCAGCAGCCCCGACAATGCCGGCTACACCTTC; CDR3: CASSPDNAGYTF